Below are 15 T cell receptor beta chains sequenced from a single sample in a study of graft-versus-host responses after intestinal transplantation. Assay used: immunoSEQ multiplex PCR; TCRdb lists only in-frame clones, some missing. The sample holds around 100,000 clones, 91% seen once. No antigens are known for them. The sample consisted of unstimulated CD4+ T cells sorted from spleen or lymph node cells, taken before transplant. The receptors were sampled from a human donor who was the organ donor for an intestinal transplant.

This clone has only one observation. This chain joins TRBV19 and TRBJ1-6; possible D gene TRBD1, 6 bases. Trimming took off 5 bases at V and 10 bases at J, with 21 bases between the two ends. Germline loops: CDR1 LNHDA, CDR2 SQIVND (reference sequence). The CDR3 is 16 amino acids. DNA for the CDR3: TGTGCCAGTAGTCCTGGTGGGGGCGGACGAGGGTCACCCCTCCACTTT. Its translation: CASSPGGGGRGSPLHF.

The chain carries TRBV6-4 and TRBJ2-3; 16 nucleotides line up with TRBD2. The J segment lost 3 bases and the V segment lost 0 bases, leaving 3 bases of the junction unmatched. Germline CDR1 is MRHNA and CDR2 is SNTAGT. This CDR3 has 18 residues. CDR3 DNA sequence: TGTGCCAGCAGTGACTCGGGACTAGCGGGGGGGCCTACAGATACGCAGTATTTT. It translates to CASSDSGLAGGPTDTQYF.

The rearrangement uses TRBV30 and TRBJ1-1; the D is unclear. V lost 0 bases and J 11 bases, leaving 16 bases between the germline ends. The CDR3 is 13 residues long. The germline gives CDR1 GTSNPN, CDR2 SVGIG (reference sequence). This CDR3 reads CAWSVTGHAWAFF. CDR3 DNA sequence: TGTGCCTGGAGTGTAACCGGTCATGCTTGGGCTTTCTTT. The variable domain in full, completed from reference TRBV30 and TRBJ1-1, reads SQTIHQWPATLVQPVGSPLSLECTVEGTSNPNLYWYRQAAGRGLQLLFYSVGIGQISSEVPQNLSASRPQDRQFILSSKKLLLSDSGFYLCAWSVTGHAWAFFGQGTRLTVV.

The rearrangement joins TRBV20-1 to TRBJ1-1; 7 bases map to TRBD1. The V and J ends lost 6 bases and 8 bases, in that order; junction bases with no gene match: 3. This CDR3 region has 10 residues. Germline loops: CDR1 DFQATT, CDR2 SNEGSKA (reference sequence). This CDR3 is CSAGGQEAFF. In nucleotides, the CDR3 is TGCAGTGCCGGGGGACAGGAAGCTTTCTTT.

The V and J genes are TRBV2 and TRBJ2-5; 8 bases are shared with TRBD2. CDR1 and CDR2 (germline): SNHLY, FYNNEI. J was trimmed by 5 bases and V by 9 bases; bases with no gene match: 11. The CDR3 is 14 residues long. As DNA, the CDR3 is TGTGCCAGTCTTATCCGGGGGGGCGGGGAGACCCAGTACTTC. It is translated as CASLIRGGGETQYF.

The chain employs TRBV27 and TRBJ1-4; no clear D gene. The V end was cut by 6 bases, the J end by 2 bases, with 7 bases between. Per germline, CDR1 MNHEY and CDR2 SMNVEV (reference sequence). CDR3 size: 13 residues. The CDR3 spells CASSPPTNEKLFF. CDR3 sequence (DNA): TGTGCCAGCAGCCCCCCGACTAATGAAAAACTGTTTTTT.

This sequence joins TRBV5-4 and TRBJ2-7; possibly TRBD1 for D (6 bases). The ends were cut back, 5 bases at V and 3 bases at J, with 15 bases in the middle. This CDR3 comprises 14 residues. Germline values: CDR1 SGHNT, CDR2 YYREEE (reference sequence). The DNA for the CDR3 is TGTGCCAGCAGTTACCGGGACAAAGACTACGAGCAGTACTTC. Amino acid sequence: CASSYRDKDYEQYF.

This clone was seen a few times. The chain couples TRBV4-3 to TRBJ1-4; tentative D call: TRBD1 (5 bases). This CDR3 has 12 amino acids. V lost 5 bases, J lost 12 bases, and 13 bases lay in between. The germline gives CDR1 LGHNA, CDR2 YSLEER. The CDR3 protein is CASSALQGELFF. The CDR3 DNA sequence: TGCGCCAGCAGCGCCCTGCAGGGTGAACTGTTTTTT.

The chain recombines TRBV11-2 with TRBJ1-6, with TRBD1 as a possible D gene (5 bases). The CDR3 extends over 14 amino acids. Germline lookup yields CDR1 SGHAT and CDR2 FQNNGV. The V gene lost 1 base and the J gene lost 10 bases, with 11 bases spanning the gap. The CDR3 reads CASSLGGVASPLHF. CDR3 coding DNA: TGTGCCAGCAGCTTAGGGGGGGTGGCATCACCCCTCCACTTT.

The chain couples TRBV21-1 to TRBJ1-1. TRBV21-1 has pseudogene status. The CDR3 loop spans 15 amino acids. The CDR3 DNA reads TGTGCCAGCAGCAAAGCCGGTAACCTGAACACTGAAGCTTTCTTT. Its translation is CASSKAGNLNTEAFF.

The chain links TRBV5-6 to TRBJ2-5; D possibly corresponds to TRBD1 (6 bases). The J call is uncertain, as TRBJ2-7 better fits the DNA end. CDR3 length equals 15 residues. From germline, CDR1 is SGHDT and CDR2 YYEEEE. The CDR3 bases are TGTGCCAGCAGCCTCGTCCCGGGACACATCTACGAGCAGTACTTC. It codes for CASSLVPGHIYEQYF.

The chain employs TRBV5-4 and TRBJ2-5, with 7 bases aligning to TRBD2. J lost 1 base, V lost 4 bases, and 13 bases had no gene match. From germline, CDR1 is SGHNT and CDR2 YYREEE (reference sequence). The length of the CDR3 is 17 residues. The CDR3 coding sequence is TGTGCCAGCAGCCACGCCGCGGGGAGGGTGGCCCAAGAGACCCAGTACTTC. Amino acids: CASSHAAGRVAQETQYF.

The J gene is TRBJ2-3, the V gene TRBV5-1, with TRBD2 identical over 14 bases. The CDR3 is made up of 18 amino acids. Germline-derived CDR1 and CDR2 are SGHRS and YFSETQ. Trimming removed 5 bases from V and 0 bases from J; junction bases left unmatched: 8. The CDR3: CASRSGLAGATSTDTQYF. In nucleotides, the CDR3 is TGCGCCAGCAGGTCGGGACTAGCGGGGGCCACTAGCACAGATACGCAGTATTTT.

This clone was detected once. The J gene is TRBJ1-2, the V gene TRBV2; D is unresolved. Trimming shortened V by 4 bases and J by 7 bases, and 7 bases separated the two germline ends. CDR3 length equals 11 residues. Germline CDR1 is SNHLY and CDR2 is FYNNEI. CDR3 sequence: CASSVRGGYTF. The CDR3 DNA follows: TGTGCCAGCAGTGTGCGGGGTGGCTACACCTTC.

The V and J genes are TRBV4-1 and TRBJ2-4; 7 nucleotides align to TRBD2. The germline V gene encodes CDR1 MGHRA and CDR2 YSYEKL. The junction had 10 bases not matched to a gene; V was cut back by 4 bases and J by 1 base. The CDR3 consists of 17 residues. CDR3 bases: TGCGCCAGCAGCCGGATTCCGGGGGAGGGGGCCAAAAACATTCAGTACTTC. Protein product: CASSRIPGEGAKNIQYF.